The source of this TCR beta chain is a study of radiotherapy plus CTLA-4 blockade in lung cancer (dated by TCRdb to about 2018). With regard to the full study: Objective responses were observed in approximately 18% of enrolled patients, and disease control was achieved in 30% to 40%.

Counted from cysteine to phenylalanine, this CDR3 has 15 amino acids. This entry keeps only the CDR3 DNA: 45 bases, framed from base 1. The germline V gene (reference sequence) sets CDR1 to LNHDA and CDR2 to SQIVND. Trimmed from V: 3 bases; trimmed from J: 7 bases; junction bases lacking a gene match: 8. On this clone: This receptor's antigen is unknown. Base qualities are not provided; no much larger clone lies one nucleotide away.

General conclusions and limits of the study: Early dynamic changes in blood T cell clones, together with increased serum interferon-beta after radiation, were reported as the strongest predictors of response. After treatment with radiotherapy and ipilimumab, TCR clones that originated in tumors expanded in peripheral blood.

Focal radiation therapy combined with CTLA-4 blockade (ipilimumab) was tested in patients with chemo-refractory metastatic non-small-cell lung cancer. The receptor library was made with the immunoSEQ multiplex PCR assay. The source is immuneACCESS, and TCRdb retained only in-frame sequences with V and J called. Part of the clones is not carried over; for the studies checked, unresolved V genes explain less than half of this, and the remainder is unexplained. This sample gives tens of thousands of clones in total; approximately 70% of them show up just once. The top ten clones comprise roughly 4% of the sample.

The chain couples TRBV19 to TRBJ1-5; 8 junctional bases match TRBD1. The source was peripheral blood, collected from a patient treated with radiotherapy plus ipilimumab. This TCR derives from a human donor with non-small cell lung cancer who had stable disease on radiotherapy plus ipilimumab. The CDR3 reads as follows: CASSIGQGFWQPQHF. The sequenced DNA: TGTGCCAGTAGTATCGGACAGGGATTTTGGCAGCCCCAGCATTTT.